The 4 T cell receptor beta chains presented below share a single source sample, sequenced in a study of blood T cell repertoires in COVID-19. The protocol was immunoSEQ multiplex PCR, while the TCRdb copy is restricted to in-frame clones and leaves out a portion. The repertoire holds approximately 210,000 clones, roughly 84% seen once, with roughly 7.1% in the top ten. The sequenced material came from PBMCs or T cells enriched from blood (not recorded which). The receptors were sampled from a man aged 25 to 40 in a cohort exposed to, infected with or recovered from COVID-19 (not recorded which).

The chain is built from TRBV14 and TRBJ2-7; no clear D. V was pared by 3 bases and J by 0 bases, with 9 bases between. Germline lookup yields CDR1 SGHDN and CDR2 FVKESK. This CDR3 is 14 amino acids long. The CDR3 protein is CASSHEPFSYEQYF. The CDR3, as DNA: TGTGCCAGCAGCCATGAGCCTTTCTCCTACGAGCAGTACTTC.

V is TRBV7-3 and J is TRBJ2-2; 11 bases agree with TRBD2. The CDR3 totals 17 residues. From germline, CDR1 is SGHTA and CDR2 FQGTGA. V dropped 5 bases and J dropped 7; count of bases not matched to a gene: 12. The CDR3, as DNA: TGTGCCAGCAGCGAGAGCCTAGCGGGAGGATCGAACGGGGAGCTGTTTTTT. Protein product: CASSESLAGGSNGELFF.

CDR3 residues: CASSMTGAIPDEQFF. As DNA, the CDR3 is TGCGCCAGCAGCATGACAGGGGCAATTCCCGATGAGCAGTTCTTC. The rearrangement joins TRBV5-1 to TRBJ2-1, with 8 nucleotides matching TRBD1. CDR3 length equals 15 residues. The J segment lost 8 bases and the V segment lost 4 bases, leaving 11 bases of the junction unmatched. Looked up from germline, CDR1 is SGHRS and CDR2 is YFSETQ.

J is TRBJ2-3 and V is TRBV24-1; D gene unclear. Trimming left V 3 bases short and J 5 bases short, with 11 bases between. This CDR3 comprises 14 residues. CDR1 is KGHDR and CDR2 is SFDVKD in the germline V gene. The CDR3 nucleotides are TGTGCCACCAGTGATGATCTTTCGGGAGATACGCAGTATTTT. Its protein is CATSDDLSGDTQYF.